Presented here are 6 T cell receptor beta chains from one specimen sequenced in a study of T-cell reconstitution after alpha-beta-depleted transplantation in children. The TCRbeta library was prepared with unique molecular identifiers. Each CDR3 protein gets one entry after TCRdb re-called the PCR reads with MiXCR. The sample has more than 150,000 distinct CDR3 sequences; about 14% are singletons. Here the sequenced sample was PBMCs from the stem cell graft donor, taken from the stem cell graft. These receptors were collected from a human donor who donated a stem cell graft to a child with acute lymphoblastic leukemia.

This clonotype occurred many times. CDR3 loop: CASSLAGRNQPQHF. DNA for the CDR3: TGTGCCAGCAGCTTAGCAGGGAGGAATCAGCCCCAGCATTTT. The chain recombines TRBV11-3 with TRBJ1-5, with D maybe TRBD1 (5 bases). Germline V gene lookup returns CDR1 SGHNT and CDR2 YENEEA. V lost 1 base and J lost 4, with 8 bases in between. The CDR3 contains 14 residues.

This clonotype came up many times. The CDR3: CSWGFVRNQPQHF. The CDR3 coding sequence is TGCAGCTGGGGATTCGTACGTAATCAGCCCCAGCATTTT. The chain uses TRBV29-1 and TRBJ1-5; D uncertain. Per the germline V gene, CDR1 is SQVTM and CDR2 is ANQGSEA. CDR3 length: 13 residues. Deletions cut 8 bases from V and 4 bases from J, with 15 bases between.

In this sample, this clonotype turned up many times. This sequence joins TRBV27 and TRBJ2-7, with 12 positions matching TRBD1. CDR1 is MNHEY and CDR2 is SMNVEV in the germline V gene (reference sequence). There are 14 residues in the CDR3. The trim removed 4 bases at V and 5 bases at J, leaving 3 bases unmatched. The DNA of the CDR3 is TGTGCCAGCAGTTCGGGACAGGGGGCCAACGAGCAGTACTTC. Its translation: CASSSGQGANEQYF.

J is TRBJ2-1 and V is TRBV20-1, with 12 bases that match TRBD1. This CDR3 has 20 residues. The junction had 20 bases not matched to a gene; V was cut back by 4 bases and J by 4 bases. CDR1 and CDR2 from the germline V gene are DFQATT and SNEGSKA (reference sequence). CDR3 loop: CSANFPPGQGARNRYNEQFF. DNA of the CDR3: TGCAGTGCTAATTTCCCACCGGGACAGGGGGCGCGGAATAGGTACAATGAGCAGTTCTTC.

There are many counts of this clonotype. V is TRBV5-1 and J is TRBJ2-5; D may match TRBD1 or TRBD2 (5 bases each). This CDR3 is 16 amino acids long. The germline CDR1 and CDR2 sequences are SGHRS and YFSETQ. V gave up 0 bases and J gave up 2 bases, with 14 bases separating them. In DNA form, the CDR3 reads TGCGCCAGCAGCTTGGGGGTCCGGGGCGGACAAGAGACCCAGTACTTC. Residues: CASSLGVRGGQETQYF. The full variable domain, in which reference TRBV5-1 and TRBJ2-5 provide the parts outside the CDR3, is KAGVTQTPRYLIKTRGQQVTLSCSPISGHRSVSWYQQTPGQGLQFLFEYFSETQRNKGNFPGRFSGRQFSNSRSEMNVSTLELGDSALYLCASSLGVRGGQETQYFGPGTRLLVL.

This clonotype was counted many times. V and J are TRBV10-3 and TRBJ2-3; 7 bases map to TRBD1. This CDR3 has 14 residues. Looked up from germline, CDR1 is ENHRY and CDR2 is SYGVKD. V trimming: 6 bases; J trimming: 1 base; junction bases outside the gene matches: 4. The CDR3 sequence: CAISQQGGTDTQYF. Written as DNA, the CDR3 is TGTGCCATCAGCCAGCAGGGGGGCACAGATACGCAGTATTTT.